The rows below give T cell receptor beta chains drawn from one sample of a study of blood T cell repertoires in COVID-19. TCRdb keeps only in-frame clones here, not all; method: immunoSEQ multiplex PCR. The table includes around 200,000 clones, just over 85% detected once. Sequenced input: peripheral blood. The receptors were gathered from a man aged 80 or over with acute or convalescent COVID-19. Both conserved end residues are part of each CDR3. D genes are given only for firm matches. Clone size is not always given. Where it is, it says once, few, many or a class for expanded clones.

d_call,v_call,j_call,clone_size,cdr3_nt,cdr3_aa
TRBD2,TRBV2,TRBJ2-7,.,TGTGCCAGCAGTGAAGGGGCTAGCGGGAGTCGGGAGCAGTACTTC,CASSEGASGSREQYF
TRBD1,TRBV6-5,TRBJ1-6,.,TGTGCCAGCAGTTGGACAGGACCTAATTCACCCCTCCACTTT,CASSWTGPNSPLHF
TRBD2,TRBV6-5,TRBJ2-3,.,TGTGCCAGCAGTTACTCCTCTAGCGGGAGGCCAGATACGCAGTATTTT,CASSYSSSGRPDTQYF
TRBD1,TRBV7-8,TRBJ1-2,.,TGTGCCAGCAGCTACGGGACAGGGGGGGTCTATGGCTACACCTTC,CASSYGTGGVYGYTF
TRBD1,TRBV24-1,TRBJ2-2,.,TGTGCCACCAGTGATGCCGACAGGGCGAGCACCGGGGAGCTGTTTTTT,CATSDADRASTGELFF
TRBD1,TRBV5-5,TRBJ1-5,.,TGTGCCAGCAGCCTACAGGGGGCAACGAGCAATCAGCCCCAGCATTTT,CASSLQGATSNQPQHF
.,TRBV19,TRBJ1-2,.,TGTGCCAGTAGTTTGTCAGGGGAGGGCTACACCTTC,CASSLSGEGYTF
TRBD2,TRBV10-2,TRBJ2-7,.,TGCGCCAGCAGTGGAGCGGGAGGCTACGAGCAGTACTTC,CASSGAGGYEQYF
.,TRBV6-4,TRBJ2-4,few,TGTGCCAGCAGTGTAACCAAAAACATTCAGTACTTC,CASSVTKNIQYF
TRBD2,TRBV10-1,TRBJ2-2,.,TGCGCCAGCAAGGCGGGAGCGAACACCGGGGAGCTGTTTTTT,CASKAGANTGELFF
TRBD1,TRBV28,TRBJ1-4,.,TGTGCCAGCAGAAAACGGACAGGGAGGGGTGAAAAACTGTTTTTT,CASRKRTGRGEKLFF
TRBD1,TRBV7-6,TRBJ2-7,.,TGTGCCAGCAGCTCTTTTCAGGGGGCGGGGCTCGAGCAGTACTTC,CASSSFQGAGLEQYF
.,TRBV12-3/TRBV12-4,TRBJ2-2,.,TGTGCCAGCAGCCGTCTAAGTGGCGGGGAGCTGTTTTTT,CASSRLSGGELFF
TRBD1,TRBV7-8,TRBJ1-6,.,TGTGCCAGCAGCTCTCTGACAGGGTCTTTAATGGGTTCACCCCTCCACTTT,CASSSLTGSLMGSPLHF
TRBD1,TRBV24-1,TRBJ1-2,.,TGTGCCACCAGTGTGGAGACAGGGGAAAGCAACTATGGCTACACCTTC,CATSVETGESNYGYTF
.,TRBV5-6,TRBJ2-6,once,TGTGCCAGCAGCTTGGGAGGCCTTCAAATCTCTGGGGCCAACGTCCTGACTTTC,CASSLGGLQISGANVLTF